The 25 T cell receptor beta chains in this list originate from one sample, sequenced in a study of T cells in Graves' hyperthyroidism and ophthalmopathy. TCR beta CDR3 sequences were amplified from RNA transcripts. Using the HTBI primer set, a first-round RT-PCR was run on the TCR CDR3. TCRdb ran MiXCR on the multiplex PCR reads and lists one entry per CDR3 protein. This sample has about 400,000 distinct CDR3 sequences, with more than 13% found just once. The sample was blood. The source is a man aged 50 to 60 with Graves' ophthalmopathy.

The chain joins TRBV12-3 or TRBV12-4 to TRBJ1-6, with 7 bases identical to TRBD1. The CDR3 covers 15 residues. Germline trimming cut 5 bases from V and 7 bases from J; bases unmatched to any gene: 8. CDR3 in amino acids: CASSLDRERNSPLHF. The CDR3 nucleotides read TGTGCCAGCAGTCTTGACAGGGAACGGAATTCACCCCTCCACTTT.

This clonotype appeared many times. This CDR3 is CASSLEGGRSYNEQFF. In nucleotides, the CDR3 is TGTGCCAGCAGCTTGGAGGGGGGCAGGTCCTACAATGAGCAGTTCTTC. This chain links TRBV5-4 with TRBJ2-1; D tentatively reads TRBD1 or TRBD2 (6 bases each). CDR3 length: 16 amino acids. Trimming took 0 bases from V and 1 from J, leaving 11 bases between them. The germline V gene has CDR1 SGHNT and CDR2 YYREEE (reference sequence). Full variable domain (outside the CDR3, taken from reference TRBV5-4 and TRBJ2-1): ETGVTQSPTHLIKTRGQQVTLRCSSQSGHNTVSWYQQALGQGPQFIFQYYREEENGRGNFPPRFSGLQFPNYSSELNVNALELDDSALYLCASSLEGGRSYNEQFFGPGTRLTVL.

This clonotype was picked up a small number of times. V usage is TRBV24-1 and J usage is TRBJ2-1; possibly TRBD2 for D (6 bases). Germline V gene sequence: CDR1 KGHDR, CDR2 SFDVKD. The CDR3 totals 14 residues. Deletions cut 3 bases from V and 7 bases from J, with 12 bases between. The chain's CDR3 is CATSDRIGRNEQFF. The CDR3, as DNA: TGTGCCACCAGTGATCGAATCGGGAGAAATGAGCAGTTCTTC.

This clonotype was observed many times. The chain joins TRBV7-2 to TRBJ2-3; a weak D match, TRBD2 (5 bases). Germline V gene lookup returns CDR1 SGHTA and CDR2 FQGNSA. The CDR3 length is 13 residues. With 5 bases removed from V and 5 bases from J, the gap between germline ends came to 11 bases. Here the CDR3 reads CASSPSFRDTQYF. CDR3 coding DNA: TGTGCCAGCAGCCCTAGCTTCAGAGATACGCAGTATTTT.

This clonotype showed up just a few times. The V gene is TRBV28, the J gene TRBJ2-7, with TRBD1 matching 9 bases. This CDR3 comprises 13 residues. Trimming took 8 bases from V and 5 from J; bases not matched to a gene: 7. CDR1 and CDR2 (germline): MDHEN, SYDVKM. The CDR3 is CASGYDRGNEQYF. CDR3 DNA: TGTGCCAGCGGATATGACAGGGGGAACGAGCAGTACTTC.

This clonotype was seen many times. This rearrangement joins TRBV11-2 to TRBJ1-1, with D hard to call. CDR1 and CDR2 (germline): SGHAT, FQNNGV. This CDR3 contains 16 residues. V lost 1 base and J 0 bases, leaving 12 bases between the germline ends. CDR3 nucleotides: TGTGCCAGCAGCTTAGCAGTCGGACTAATGAACACTGAAGCTTTCTTT. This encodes CASSLAVGLMNTEAFF.

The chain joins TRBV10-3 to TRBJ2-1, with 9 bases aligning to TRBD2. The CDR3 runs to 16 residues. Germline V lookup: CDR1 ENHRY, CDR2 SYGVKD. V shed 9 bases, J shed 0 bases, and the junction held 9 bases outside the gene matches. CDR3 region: CAISSGSPVSYNEQFF. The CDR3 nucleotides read TGTGCCATAAGTAGCGGGAGTCCGGTCTCCTACAATGAGCAGTTCTTC.

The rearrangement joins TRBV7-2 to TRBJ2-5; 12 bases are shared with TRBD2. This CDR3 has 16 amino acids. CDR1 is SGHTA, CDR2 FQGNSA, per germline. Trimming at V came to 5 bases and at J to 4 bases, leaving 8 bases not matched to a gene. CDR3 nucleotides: TGTGCCAGCAGCGATATGACTAGCGGGAGTCGAGAGACCCAGTACTTC. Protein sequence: CASSDMTSGSRETQYF.

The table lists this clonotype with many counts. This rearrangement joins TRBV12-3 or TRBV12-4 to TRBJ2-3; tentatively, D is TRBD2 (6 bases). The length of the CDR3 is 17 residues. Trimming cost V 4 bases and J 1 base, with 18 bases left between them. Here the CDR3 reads CASSSGILAEGTDTQYF. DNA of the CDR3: TGTGCCAGCAGTTCGGGGATCTTAGCGGAGGGCACAGATACGCAGTATTTT.

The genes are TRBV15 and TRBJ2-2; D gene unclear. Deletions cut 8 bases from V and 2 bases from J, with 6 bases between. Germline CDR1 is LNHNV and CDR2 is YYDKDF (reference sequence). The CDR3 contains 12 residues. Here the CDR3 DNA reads TGTGCCACCGGGTATAACACCGGGGAGCTGTTTTTT. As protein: CATGYNTGELFF.

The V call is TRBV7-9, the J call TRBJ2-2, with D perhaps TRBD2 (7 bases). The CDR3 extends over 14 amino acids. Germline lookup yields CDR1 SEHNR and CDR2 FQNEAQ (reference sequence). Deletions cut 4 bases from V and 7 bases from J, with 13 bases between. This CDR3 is CASSSQGRGGELFF. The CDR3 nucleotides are TGTGCCAGCAGCTCCCAGGGGAGGGGCGGGGAGCTGTTTTTT.

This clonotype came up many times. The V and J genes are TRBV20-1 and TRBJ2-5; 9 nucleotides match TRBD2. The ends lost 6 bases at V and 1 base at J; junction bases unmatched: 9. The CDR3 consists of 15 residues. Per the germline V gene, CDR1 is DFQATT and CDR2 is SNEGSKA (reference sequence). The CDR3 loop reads CSAPRTSDLQETQYF. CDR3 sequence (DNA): TGCAGTGCGCCCCGGACTAGCGACCTCCAAGAGACCCAGTACTTC.

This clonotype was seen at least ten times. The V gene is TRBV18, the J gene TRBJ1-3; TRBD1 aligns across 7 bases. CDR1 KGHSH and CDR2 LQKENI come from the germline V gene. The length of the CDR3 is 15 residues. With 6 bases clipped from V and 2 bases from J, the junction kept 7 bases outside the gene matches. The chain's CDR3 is CASSPGTEPGNTIYF. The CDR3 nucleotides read TGTGCCAGCTCCCCTGGGACAGAACCTGGAAACACCATATATTTT.

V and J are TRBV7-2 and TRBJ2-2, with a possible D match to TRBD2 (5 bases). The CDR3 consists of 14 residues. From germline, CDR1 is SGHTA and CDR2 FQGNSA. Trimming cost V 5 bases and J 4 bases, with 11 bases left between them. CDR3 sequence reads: CASSPTSSTGELFF. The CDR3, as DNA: TGTGCCAGCAGCCCCACTAGTAGCACCGGGGAGCTGTTTTTT.

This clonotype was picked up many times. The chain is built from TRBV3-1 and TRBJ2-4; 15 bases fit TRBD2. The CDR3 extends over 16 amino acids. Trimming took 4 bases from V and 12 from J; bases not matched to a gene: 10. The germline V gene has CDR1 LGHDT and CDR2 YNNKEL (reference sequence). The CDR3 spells CASSLTQGTSGGNQYF. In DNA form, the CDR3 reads TGTGCCAGCAGCCTTACACAAGGGACTAGCGGGGGGAATCAGTACTTC. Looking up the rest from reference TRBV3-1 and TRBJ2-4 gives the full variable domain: DTAVSQTPKYLVTQMGNDKSIKCEQNLGHDTMYWYKQDSKKFLKIMFSYNNKELIINETVPNRFSPKSPDKAHLNLHINSLELGDSAVYFCASSLTQGTSGGNQYFGAGTRLSVL.

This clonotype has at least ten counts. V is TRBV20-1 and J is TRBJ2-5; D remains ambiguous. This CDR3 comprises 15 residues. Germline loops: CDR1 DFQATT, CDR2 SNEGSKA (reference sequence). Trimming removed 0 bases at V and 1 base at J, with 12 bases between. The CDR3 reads CSARDALQFQETQYF. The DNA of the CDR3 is TGCAGTGCTAGAGATGCGTTGCAGTTCCAAGAGACCCAGTACTTC.

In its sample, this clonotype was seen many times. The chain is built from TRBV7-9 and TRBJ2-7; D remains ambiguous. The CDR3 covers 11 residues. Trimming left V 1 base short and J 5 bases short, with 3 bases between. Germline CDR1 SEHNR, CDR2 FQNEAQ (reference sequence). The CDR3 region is CASSLVDEQYF. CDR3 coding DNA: TGTGCCAGCAGCTTAGTTGACGAGCAGTACTTC.

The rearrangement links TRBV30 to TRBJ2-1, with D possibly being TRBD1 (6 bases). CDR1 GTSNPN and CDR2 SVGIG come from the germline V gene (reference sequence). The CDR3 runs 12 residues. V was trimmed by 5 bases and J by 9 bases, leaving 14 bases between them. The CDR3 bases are TGTGCCTGGGTACAGGGTAGGATTGAGCAGTTCTTC. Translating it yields CAWVQGRIEQFF.

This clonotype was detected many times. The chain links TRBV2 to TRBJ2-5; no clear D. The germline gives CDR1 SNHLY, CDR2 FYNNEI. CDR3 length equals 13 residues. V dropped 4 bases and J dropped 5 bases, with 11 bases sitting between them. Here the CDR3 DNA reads TGTGCCAGCAGTGGTCAGGACGGGGAGACCCAGTACTTC. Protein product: CASSGQDGETQYF.

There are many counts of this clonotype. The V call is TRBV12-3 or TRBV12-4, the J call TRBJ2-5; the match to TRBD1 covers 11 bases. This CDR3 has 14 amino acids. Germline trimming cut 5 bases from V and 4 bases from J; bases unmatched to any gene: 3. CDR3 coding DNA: TGTGCCAGCAGTCCCGGGACAGGGGGAGAGACCCAGTACTTC. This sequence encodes CASSPGTGGETQYF.

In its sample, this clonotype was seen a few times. The CDR3 sequence: CASSLVGQGDWVYGYTF. For the CDR3, the DNA is TGTGCCAGCAGCTTAGTGGGACAGGGGGATTGGGTCTATGGCTACACCTTC. V and J are TRBV7-2 and TRBJ1-2, with TRBD1 matching 11 bases. The CDR3 covers 17 residues. Germline CDR1 SGHTA, CDR2 FQGNSA. Trimming at V came to 1 base and at J to 4 bases, leaving 8 bases not matched to a gene. The variable domain in full, with the rest retrieved from reference TRBV7-2 and TRBJ1-2, is GAGVSQSPSNKVTEKGKDVELRCDPISGHTALYWYRQSLGQGLEFLIYFQGNSAPDKSGLPSDRFSAERTGGSVSTLTIQRTQQEDSAVYLCASSLVGQGDWVYGYTFGSGTRLTVV.

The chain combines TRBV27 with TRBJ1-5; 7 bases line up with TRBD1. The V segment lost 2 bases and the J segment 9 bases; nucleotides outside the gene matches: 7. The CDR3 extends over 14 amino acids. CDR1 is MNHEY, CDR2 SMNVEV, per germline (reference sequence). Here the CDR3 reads CASSLGQGEGPQHF. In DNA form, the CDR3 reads TGTGCCAGCAGTTTAGGGCAGGGGGAGGGGCCCCAGCATTTT.

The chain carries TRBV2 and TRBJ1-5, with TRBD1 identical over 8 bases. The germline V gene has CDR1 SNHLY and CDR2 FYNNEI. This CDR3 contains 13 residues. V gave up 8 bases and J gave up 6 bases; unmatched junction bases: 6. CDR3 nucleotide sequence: TGTGCCAGCCGACAGGGGATGGGTCAGCCCCAGCATTTT. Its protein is CASRQGMGQPQHF.

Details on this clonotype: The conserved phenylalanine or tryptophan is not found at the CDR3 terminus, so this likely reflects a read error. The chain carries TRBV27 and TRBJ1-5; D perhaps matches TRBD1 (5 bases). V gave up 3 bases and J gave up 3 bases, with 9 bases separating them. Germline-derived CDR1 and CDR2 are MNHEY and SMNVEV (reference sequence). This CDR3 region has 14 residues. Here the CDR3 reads CASSLTALNQPQHS. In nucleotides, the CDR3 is TGTGCCAGCAGTTTGACAGCTCTCAATCAGCCCCAGCATTCT.

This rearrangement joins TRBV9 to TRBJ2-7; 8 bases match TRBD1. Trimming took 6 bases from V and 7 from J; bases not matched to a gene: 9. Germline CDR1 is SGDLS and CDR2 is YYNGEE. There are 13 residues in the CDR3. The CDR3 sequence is CASNQGAYSEQYF. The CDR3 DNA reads TGTGCCAGCAACCAGGGGGCCTACAGTGAGCAGTACTTC.